This TCR beta chain originates from a study of T-cell memory formation after mild COVID-19. As for the study in general: For the most part, TCR clusters were specific to one donor.

TCRdb analysed the 5' RACE reads with MiXCR anew, one entry per CDR3 protein. The sample contains fewer than 700,000 distinct CDR3 sequences, under 20% of which appear only once. The CDR3 runs 16 residues. With 2 bases clipped from V and 1 base from J, the junction kept 4 bases outside the gene matches. Germline CDR1 MNHNS, CDR2 SASEGT. Sequencing was performed on PBMCs or a T cell subset sorted from them (not recorded which). The rearrangement links TRBV6-1 to TRBJ2-1; TRBD2 matches 8 bases. The sequence was obtained from an adult woman who had mild COVID-19 (a few samples of this study predate the infection). Cell type and time point are not known. Here the CDR3 DNA reads TGTGCCAGCAGTGAATTTAGCGGGGCATCCTACAATGAGCAGTTCTTC. It encodes CASSEFSGASYNEQFF.